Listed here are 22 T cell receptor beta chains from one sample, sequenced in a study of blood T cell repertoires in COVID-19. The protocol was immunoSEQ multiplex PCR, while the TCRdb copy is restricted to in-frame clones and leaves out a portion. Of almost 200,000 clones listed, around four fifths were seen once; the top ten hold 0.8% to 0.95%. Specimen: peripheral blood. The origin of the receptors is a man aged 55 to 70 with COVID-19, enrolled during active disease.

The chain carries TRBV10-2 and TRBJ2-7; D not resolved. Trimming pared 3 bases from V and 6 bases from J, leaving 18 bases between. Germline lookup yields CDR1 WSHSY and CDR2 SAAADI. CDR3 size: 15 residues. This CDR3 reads CASSDSVPLSGEQYF. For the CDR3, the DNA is TGCGCCAGCAGTGATTCGGTTCCACTCTCCGGCGAGCAGTACTTC.

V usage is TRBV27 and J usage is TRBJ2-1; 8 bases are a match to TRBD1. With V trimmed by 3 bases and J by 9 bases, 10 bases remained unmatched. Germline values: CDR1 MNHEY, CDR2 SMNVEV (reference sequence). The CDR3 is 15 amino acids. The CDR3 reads CASSFQAGGSGEQFF. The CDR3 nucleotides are TGTGCCAGCAGTTTTCAGGCAGGGGGCTCGGGTGAGCAGTTCTTC.

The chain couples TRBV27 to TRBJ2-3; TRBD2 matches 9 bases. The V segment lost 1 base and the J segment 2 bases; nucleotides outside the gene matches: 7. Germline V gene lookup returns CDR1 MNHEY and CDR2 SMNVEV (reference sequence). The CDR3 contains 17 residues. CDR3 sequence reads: CASSLYPAGGNTDTQYF. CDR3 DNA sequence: TGTGCCAGCAGTTTATACCCTGCGGGAGGGAACACAGATACGCAGTATTTT.

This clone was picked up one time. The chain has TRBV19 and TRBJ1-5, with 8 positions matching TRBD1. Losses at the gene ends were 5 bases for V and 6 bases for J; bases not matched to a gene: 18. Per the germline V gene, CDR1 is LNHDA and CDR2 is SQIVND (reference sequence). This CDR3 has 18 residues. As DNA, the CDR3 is TGTGCCAGTAGTGTCAATACTCTCGGGACAGGAGGCGGTCAGCCCCAGCATTTT. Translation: CASSVNTLGTGGGQPQHF. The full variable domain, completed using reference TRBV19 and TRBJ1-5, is DGGITQSPKYLFRKEGQNVTLSCEQNLNHDAMYWYRQDPGQGLRLIYYSQIVNDFQKGDIAEGYSVSREKKESFPLTVTSAQKNPTAFYLCASSVNTLGTGGGQPQHFGDGTRLSIL.

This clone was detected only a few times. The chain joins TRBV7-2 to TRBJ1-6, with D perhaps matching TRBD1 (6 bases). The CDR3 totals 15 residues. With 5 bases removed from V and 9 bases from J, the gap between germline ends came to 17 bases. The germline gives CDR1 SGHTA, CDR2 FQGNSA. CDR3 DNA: TGTGCCAGCAGCCCCAAGGGGGGGGGAGGTTCACCCCTCCACTTT. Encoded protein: CASSPKGGGGSPLHF.

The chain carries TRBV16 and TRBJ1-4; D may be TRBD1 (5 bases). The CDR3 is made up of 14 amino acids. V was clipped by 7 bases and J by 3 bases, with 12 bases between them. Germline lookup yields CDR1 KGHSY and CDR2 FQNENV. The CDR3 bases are TGTGCCAGCACCCCGGGACTGGCTAATGAAAAACTGTTTTTT. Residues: CASTPGLANEKLFF.

The CDR3 region is CASRSGVQPQHF. The CDR3 DNA reads as TGTGCCAGCAGGAGCGGGGTGCAGCCCCAGCATTTT. V usage is TRBV28 and J usage is TRBJ1-5, with D hard to call. Trimming left V 6 bases short and J 7 bases short, with 10 bases between. Looked up from germline, CDR1 is MDHEN and CDR2 is SYDVKM. This CDR3 comprises 12 residues.

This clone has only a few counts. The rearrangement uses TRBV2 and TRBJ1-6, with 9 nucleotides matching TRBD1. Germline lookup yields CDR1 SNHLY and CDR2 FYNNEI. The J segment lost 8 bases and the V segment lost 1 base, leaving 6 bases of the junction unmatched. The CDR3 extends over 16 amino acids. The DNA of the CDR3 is TGTGCCAGCAGTGAAGAGGGACAGGGCCTTTATTCACCCCTCCACTTT. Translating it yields CASSEEGQGLYSPLHF.

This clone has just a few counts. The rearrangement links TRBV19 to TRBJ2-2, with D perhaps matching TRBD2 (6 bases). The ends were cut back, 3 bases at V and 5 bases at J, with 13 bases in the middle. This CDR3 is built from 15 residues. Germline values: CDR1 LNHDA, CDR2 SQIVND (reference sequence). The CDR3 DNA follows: TGTGCCAGTAGTATCGGAGGGGTTACGACCGGGGAGCTGTTTTTT. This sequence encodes CASSIGGVTTGELFF.

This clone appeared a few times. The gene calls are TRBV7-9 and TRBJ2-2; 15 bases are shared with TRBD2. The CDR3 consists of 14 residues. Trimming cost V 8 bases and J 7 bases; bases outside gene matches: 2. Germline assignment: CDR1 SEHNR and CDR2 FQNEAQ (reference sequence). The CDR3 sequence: CASRTSGRDGELFF. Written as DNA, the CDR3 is TGTGCCAGCCGGACTAGCGGGAGGGACGGGGAGCTGTTTTTT.

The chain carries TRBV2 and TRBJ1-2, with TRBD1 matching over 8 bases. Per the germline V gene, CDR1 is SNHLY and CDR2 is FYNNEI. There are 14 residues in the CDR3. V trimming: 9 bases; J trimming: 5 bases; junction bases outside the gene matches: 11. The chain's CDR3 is CARTRTGQWYGYTF. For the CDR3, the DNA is TGTGCCAGGACGAGGACAGGGCAATGGTATGGCTACACCTTC.

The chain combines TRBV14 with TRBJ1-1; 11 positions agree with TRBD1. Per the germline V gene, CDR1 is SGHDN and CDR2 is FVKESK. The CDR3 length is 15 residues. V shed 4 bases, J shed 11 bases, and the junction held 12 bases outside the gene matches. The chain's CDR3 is CASSPSFRDRGKAFF. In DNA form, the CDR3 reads TGTGCCAGCAGCCCGTCGTTTCGGGACAGGGGGAAGGCTTTCTTT.

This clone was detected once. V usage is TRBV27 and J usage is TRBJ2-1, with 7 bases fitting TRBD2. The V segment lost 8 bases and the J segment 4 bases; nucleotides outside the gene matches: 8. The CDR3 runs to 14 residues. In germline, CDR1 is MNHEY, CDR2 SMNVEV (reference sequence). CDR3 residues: CASRGEGIYNEQFF. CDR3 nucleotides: TGTGCCAGCCGGGGGGAAGGGATATACAATGAGCAGTTCTTC.

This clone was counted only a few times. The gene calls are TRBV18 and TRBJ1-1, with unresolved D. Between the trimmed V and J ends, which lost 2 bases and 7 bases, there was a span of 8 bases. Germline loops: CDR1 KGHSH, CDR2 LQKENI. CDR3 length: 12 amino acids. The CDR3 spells CASSPGLSEAFF. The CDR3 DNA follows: TGTGCCAGCTCACCAGGGCTCAGTGAAGCTTTCTTT.

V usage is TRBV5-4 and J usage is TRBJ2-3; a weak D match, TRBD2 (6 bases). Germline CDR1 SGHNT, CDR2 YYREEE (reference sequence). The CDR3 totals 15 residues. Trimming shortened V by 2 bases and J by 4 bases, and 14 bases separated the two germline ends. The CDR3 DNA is TGTGCCAGCAGCTTAGGCCGGGAGAATGCAGATACGCAGTATTTT. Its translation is CASSLGRENADTQYF.

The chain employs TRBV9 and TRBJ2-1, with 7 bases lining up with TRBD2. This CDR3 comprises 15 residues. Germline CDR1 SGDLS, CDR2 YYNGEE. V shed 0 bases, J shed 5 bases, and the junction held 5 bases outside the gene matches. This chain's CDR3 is CASSVDLAANNEQFF. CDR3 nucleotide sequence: TGTGCCAGCAGCGTAGATCTAGCGGCGAACAATGAGCAGTTCTTC.

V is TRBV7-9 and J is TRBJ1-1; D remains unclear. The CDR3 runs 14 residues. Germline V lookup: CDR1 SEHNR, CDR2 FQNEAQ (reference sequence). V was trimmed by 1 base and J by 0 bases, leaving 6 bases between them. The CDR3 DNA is TGTGCCAGCAGCTTAGGTACAATGAACACTGAAGCTTTCTTT. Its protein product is CASSLGTMNTEAFF.

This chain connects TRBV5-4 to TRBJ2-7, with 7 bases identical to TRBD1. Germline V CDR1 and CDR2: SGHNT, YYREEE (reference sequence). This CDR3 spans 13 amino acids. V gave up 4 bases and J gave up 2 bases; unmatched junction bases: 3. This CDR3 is CASSTGDTYEQYF. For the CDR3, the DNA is TGTGCCAGCAGCACAGGGGACACCTACGAGCAGTACTTC.

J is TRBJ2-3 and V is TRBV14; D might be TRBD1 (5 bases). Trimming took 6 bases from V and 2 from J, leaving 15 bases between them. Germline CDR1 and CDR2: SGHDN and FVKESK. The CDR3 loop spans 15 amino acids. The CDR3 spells CASRPSQGNTDTQYF. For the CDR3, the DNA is TGTGCCAGCAGACCGTCGCAGGGAAACACAGATACGCAGTATTTT.

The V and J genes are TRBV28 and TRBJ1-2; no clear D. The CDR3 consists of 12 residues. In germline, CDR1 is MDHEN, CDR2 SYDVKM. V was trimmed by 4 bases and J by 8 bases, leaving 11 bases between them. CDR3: CASSWEGYGYTF. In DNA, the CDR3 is TGTGCCAGCAGTTGGGAGGGATACGGCTACACCTTC.

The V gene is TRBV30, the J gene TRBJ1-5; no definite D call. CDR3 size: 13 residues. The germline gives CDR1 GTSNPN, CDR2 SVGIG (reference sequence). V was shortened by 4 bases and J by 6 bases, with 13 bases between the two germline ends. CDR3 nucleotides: TGTGCCTGGAACCGGGAGCCCGGTCAGCCCCAGCATTTT. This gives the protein CAWNREPGQPQHF. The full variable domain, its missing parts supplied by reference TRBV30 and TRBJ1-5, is SQTIHQWPATLVQPVGSPLSLECTVEGTSNPNLYWYRQAAGRGLQLLFYSVGIGQISSEVPQNLSASRPQDRQFILSSKKLLLSDSGFYLCAWNREPGQPQHFGDGTRLSIL.

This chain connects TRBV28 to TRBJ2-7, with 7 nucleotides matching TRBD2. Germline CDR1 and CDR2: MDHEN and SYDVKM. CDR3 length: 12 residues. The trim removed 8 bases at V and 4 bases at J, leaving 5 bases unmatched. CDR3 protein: CASGGREYEQYF. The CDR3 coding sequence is TGTGCCAGCGGCGGGAGAGAGTACGAGCAGTACTTC.